These 32 T cell receptor beta chains were sequenced from one sample in a study of cytomegalovirus exposure and HLA in healthy donors. 13 Jbeta primers and 60 Vbeta primers were used for the PCR. Some clones are missing from TCRdb's copy, which holds only in-frame ones; the method was immunoSEQ multiplex PCR. The sample records hundreds of thousands of clones, 75% to 80% being singletons. The sequencing input was PBMCs. These receptors all stem from a male donor in good health and CMV-seronegative.

The chain carries TRBV19 and TRBJ1-6; 7 bases are shared with TRBD1. The CDR3 extends over 14 amino acids. In germline, CDR1 is LNHDA, CDR2 SQIVND (reference sequence). V was pared by 10 bases and J by 7 bases, with 10 bases of the junction left unmatched. CDR3 bases: TGTGCCACCACTTACCGGGACAGAAATTCACCCCTCCACTTT. It yields the protein CATTYRDRNSPLHF.

This chain links TRBV18 with TRBJ2-6, with D possibly being TRBD1 (6 bases). Germline values: CDR1 KGHSH, CDR2 LQKENI. V lost 1 base to trimming and J lost 0 bases, with 13 bases between them. This CDR3 spans 18 amino acids. This CDR3 reads CASSPLTGPSSGANVLTF. The CDR3 bases are TGTGCCAGCTCACCACTCACAGGGCCCTCCTCTGGGGCCAACGTCCTGACTTTC.

The DNA for the CDR3 is TGTGCCTGGAGGGAGGGACCGGCCTTCCGGAACACTGAAGCTTTCTTT. This gives the protein CAWREGPAFRNTEAFF. The V call is TRBV30, the J call TRBJ1-1, with D possibly TRBD1 on 5 matching bases. The CDR3 has 16 residues. The germline CDR1 and CDR2 sequences are GTSNPN and SVGIG (reference sequence). Trimming removed 3 bases at V and 1 base at J, with 18 bases between.

V is TRBV4-2 and J is TRBJ2-3; D uncertain. The CDR3 sequence is 15 residues long. Trimming cost V 1 base and J 1 base, with 9 bases left between them. Germline V gene sequence: CDR1 LGHNA, CDR2 YNFKEQ. For the CDR3, the DNA is TGTGCCAGCAGCCAAGGTCACCGGGGCACAGATACGCAGTATTTT. Translating it yields CASSQGHRGTDTQYF.

This clone was seen a few times. The J gene is TRBJ2-3, the V gene TRBV10-3; 10 positions match TRBD2. Unmatched junction bases numbered 9, after V lost 6 bases and J lost 0 bases. The germline V gene has CDR1 ENHRY and CDR2 SYGVKD. The CDR3 loop spans 17 amino acids. CDR3 DNA: TGTGCCATCAGCAAGGCCGGGACTAGCGTCAGCACAGATACGCAGTATTTT. Its protein is CAISKAGTSVSTDTQYF.

This sequence joins TRBV19 and TRBJ1-5; the D is unclear. From germline, CDR1 is LNHDA and CDR2 SQIVND (reference sequence). The ends were cut back, 4 bases at V and 0 bases at J, with 13 bases in the middle. The CDR3 runs 16 residues. The CDR3 DNA follows: TGTGCCAGTAGTAATTCGCGGCTGTTTAGCAATCAGCCCCAGCATTTT. This translates into CASSNSRLFSNQPQHF.

This chain links TRBV7-9 with TRBJ1-2; tentative D call: TRBD1 (6 bases). Deletions cut 7 bases from V and 2 bases from J, with 23 bases between. The germline V gene encodes CDR1 SEHNR and CDR2 FQNEAQ (reference sequence). There are 17 residues in the CDR3. CDR3 DNA: TGTGCCAGCACCAAACACGGGGCAGGGGAGACCAACTATGGCTACACCTTC. Translation: CASTKHGAGETNYGYTF.

The J gene is TRBJ2-2, the V gene TRBV7-8, with TRBD2 matching over 14 bases. V was clipped by 5 bases and J by 1 base; unmatched bases: 6. Germline CDR1 is SGHVS and CDR2 is FQNEAQ. This CDR3 comprises 18 residues. The DNA of the CDR3 is TGTGCCAGCAGCGTCTGGACTAGCGGGGGGTGGAACACCGGGGAGCTGTTTTTT. This translates into CASSVWTSGGWNTGELFF.

The J gene is TRBJ2-1, the V gene TRBV5-4; 7 bases fit TRBD1. V was clipped by 4 bases and J by 1 base; unmatched bases: 2. Per germline, CDR1 SGHNT and CDR2 YYREEE (reference sequence). This CDR3 comprises 14 residues. Written as DNA, the CDR3 is TGTGCCAGCAGCCAGGACAGGTCCTACAATGAGCAGTTCTTC. Its protein is CASSQDRSYNEQFF. Looking up the rest from reference TRBV5-4 and TRBJ2-1 gives the full variable domain: ETGVTQSPTHLIKTRGQQVTLRCSSQSGHNTVSWYQQALGQGPQFIFQYYREEENGRGNFPPRFSGLQFPNYSSELNVNALELDDSALYLCASSQDRSYNEQFFGPGTRLTVL.

The rearrangement links TRBV7-9 to TRBJ1-4; 10 bases map to TRBD1. The germline V gene has CDR1 SEHNR and CDR2 FQNEAQ (reference sequence). The CDR3 contains 17 residues. Trimming at V came to 4 bases and at J to 8 bases, leaving 13 bases not matched to a gene. CDR3 in DNA: TGTGCCAGCAGCTCGCGAGGCAAGACAGGGGGCACGGAAAAACTGTTTTTT. It is translated as CASSSRGKTGGTEKLFF.

The chain combines TRBV7-2 with TRBJ2-5, with D perhaps TRBD1 (6 bases). Per the germline V gene, CDR1 is SGHTA and CDR2 is FQGNSA. V dropped 4 bases and J dropped 5 bases, with 17 bases sitting between them. The CDR3 runs to 15 residues. CDR3 amino acids: CASSSRTRGYETQYF. For the CDR3, the DNA is TGTGCCAGCAGCTCGCGAACCAGGGGCTACGAGACCCAGTACTTC.

The chain recombines TRBV19 with TRBJ1-1, with TRBD1 identical over 11 bases. The CDR3 covers 15 residues. CDR1 and CDR2 (germline): LNHDA, SQIVND (reference sequence). The junction had 1 base not matched to a gene; V was cut back by 3 bases and J by 1 base. The CDR3 here is CASSIGQGANTEAFF. The CDR3 DNA reads TGTGCCAGTAGTATCGGACAGGGGGCGAACACTGAAGCTTTCTTT.

The V and J genes are TRBV15 and TRBJ2-4, with 11 bases identical to TRBD2. Germline trimming cut 6 bases from V and 4 bases from J; bases unmatched to any gene: 11. The CDR3 consists of 17 residues. Germline CDR1 is LNHNV and CDR2 is YYDKDF (reference sequence). The CDR3 loop is CATSTPSGGTRKNIQYF. CDR3 nucleotides: TGTGCCACCAGTACTCCTAGCGGGGGGACGCGAAAAAACATTCAGTACTTC.

This clone was counted a single time. This rearrangement joins TRBV7-6 to TRBJ2-2; 9 nucleotides agree with TRBD1. The CDR3 has 17 residues. Germline-derived CDR1 and CDR2 are SGHVS and FNYEAQ. V was pared by 4 bases and J by 2 bases, with 8 bases of the junction left unmatched. The CDR3 nucleotides are TGTGCCAGCAGCTCGGACAGGGGACGAATAAACACCGGGGAGCTGTTTTTT. This encodes CASSSDRGRINTGELFF.

The chain is built from TRBV19 and TRBJ1-1; 10 positions agree with TRBD1. Trimming took 9 bases from V and 5 from J; bases not matched to a gene: 18. CDR1 is LNHDA and CDR2 is SQIVND in the germline V gene (reference sequence). The CDR3 contains 17 residues. CDR3 sequence reads: CASTIITTGGRRTEAFF. CDR3 nucleotide sequence: TGTGCCAGCACGATCATAACGACAGGGGGCCGGAGGACTGAAGCTTTCTTT.

The chain employs TRBV9 and TRBJ2-1; 7 nucleotides line up with TRBD2. This CDR3 is built from 15 residues. The germline V gene encodes CDR1 SGDLS and CDR2 YYNGEE. J lost 3 bases, V lost 4 bases, and 7 bases had no gene match. The CDR3 here is CASSLISGGYNEQFF. The CDR3, as DNA: TGTGCCAGCAGCCTCATATCGGGGGGCTACAATGAGCAGTTCTTC.

This chain connects TRBV27 to TRBJ2-7; TRBD2 agrees at 13 bases. With 9 bases clipped from V and 0 bases from J, the junction kept 11 bases outside the gene matches. This CDR3 region has 17 residues. Germline V gene data show CDR1 as MNHEY and CDR2 as SMNVEV (reference sequence). The CDR3 region is CASRTGTSGVNSYEQYF. The CDR3, as DNA: TGTGCCAGTAGAACAGGGACTAGCGGGGTTAACTCCTACGAGCAGTACTTC.

The genes are TRBV10-3 and TRBJ1-1; TRBD1 agrees at 8 bases. The J segment lost 4 bases and the V segment lost 1 base, leaving 8 bases of the junction unmatched. Germline V gene lookup returns CDR1 ENHRY and CDR2 SYGVKD. CDR3 length equals 16 residues. Here the CDR3 reads CAISEWAGGAITEAFF. DNA for the CDR3: TGTGCCATCAGTGAGTGGGCAGGGGGCGCGATCACTGAAGCTTTCTTT.

Of note for this clone: A read error may produce the germline difference seen at one junction end. The chain recombines TRBV7-9 with TRBJ2-7; 8 bases fit TRBD1. Per germline, CDR1 SEHNR and CDR2 FQNEAQ (reference sequence). The CDR3 has 15 residues. CDR3 sequence: CSSSSPGTGRYEQYF. The CDR3 bases are TGTTCCAGCAGCTCCCCGGGGACAGGCAGATACGAGCAGTACTTC. The whole variable domain, filled in from reference TRBV7-9 and TRBJ2-7, reads DTGVSQNPRHKITKRGQNVTFRCDPISEHNRLYWYRQTLGQGPEFLTYFQNEAQLEKSRLLSDRFSAERPKGSFSTLEIQRTEQGDSAMYLCSSSSPGTGRYEQYFGPGTRLTVT.

This clone was observed a single time. Distinct nucleotide sequences in the sample also encode this CDR3. For the CDR3, the DNA is TGTGCCAGCAGCTTAGCTACCTACGAGCAGTACTTC. It translates to CASSLATYEQYF. This chain uses TRBV7-2 with TRBJ2-7; the D is unclear. The ends were cut back, 0 bases at V and 2 bases at J, with 2 bases in the middle. The CDR3 length is 12 residues. Germline V gives CDR1 SGHTA, CDR2 FQGNSA. The full variable domain, rest sourced from reference TRBV7-2 and TRBJ2-7, is GAGVSQSPSNKVTEKGKDVELRCDPISGHTALYWYRQSLGQGLEFLIYFQGNSAPDKSGLPSDRFSAERTGGSVSTLTIQRTQQEDSAVYLCASSLATYEQYFGPGTRLTVT.

This chain joins TRBV11-2 and TRBJ2-7, with TRBD1 matching 7 bases. V was pared by 6 bases and J by 3 bases, with 2 bases of the junction left unmatched. This CDR3 has 12 residues. Germline CDR1 and CDR2: SGHAT and FQNNGV. The chain's CDR3 is CASRPGGYEQYF. CDR3 in DNA: TGTGCCAGCAGACCAGGGGGCTACGAGCAGTACTTC.

The rearrangement uses TRBV27 and TRBJ1-1, with 10 bases fitting TRBD1. Germline assignment: CDR1 MNHEY and CDR2 SMNVEV (reference sequence). V was clipped by 5 bases and J by 3 bases; unmatched bases: 6. The CDR3 totals 15 residues. The CDR3 loop is CASSPRTGGYTEAFF. CDR3 coding DNA: TGTGCCAGCAGTCCGCGGACAGGGGGATACACTGAAGCTTTCTTT.

The V gene is TRBV18, the J gene TRBJ2-1, with 9 positions matching TRBD1. The CDR3 is 15 amino acids. Unmatched junction bases numbered 10, after V lost 5 bases and J lost 8 bases. Germline values: CDR1 KGHSH, CDR2 LQKENI. The CDR3 nucleotides read TGTGCCAGCTCATTCCGACAGGGGGGAAGGGATGAGCAGTTCTTC. This gives the protein CASSFRQGGRDEQFF.

The chain couples TRBV7-3 to TRBJ2-1; 10 bases align to TRBD2. V lost 5 bases and J lost 2; bases outside the gene matches: 12. Germline CDR1 and CDR2: SGHTA and FQGTGA. This CDR3 has 18 amino acids. The DNA for the CDR3 is TGTGCCAGCAGCCAGACCGGAGCGGGGGGGCCCCCCTACAATGAGCAGTTCTTC. The encoded protein is CASSQTGAGGPPYNEQFF.

V is TRBV25-1 and J is TRBJ2-5, with 7 bases that match TRBD2. Germline trimming cut 0 bases from V and 5 bases from J; bases unmatched to any gene: 9. In germline, CDR1 is MGHDK, CDR2 SYGVNS. This CDR3 has 16 residues. The CDR3 spells CASSEYEGGDGETQYF. DNA of the CDR3: TGTGCCAGCAGTGAATATGAGGGAGGGGATGGGGAGACCCAGTACTTC.

V and J are TRBV6-1 and TRBJ2-3, with 7 bases identical to TRBD2. Germline V gives CDR1 MNHNS, CDR2 SASEGT. There are 16 residues in the CDR3. V lost 0 bases and J lost 6; bases outside the gene matches: 9. The CDR3 bases are TGTGCCAGCAGTGAAGCGCCATGGGACTACGAGGATACGCAGTATTTT. Translating it yields CASSEAPWDYEDTQYF.

This sequence joins TRBV28 and TRBJ1-3, with D unresolved. The V and J ends lost 6 bases and 0 bases respectively, with 9 bases between them. Germline V CDR1 and CDR2: MDHEN, SYDVKM. CDR3 length: 14 amino acids. The CDR3 DNA sequence: TGTGCCAGCAGCTCCAGGAACTCTGGAAACACCATATATTTT. Translating gives CASSSRNSGNTIYF.

The CDR3 DNA reads as TGTGCCAGCAGAAAAGGGACAGAGCAAGAGCAGTACTTC. Amino acids: CASRKGTEQEQYF. The chain recombines TRBV13 with TRBJ2-7; 7 bases line up with TRBD1. Losses at the gene ends were 6 bases for V and 7 bases for J; bases not matched to a gene: 9. This CDR3 contains 13 residues. CDR1 is PRHDT, CDR2 FYEKMQ, per germline (reference sequence).

DNA for the CDR3: TGTGCCTGGAGGGGGGGGAACACTGAAGCTTTCTTT. Amino acid sequence: CAWRGGNTEAFF. The V and J genes are TRBV30 and TRBJ1-1; TRBD1 might be the D (5 bases). This CDR3 is 12 amino acids long. Germline V gives CDR1 GTSNPN, CDR2 SVGIG (reference sequence). With 3 bases removed from V and 1 base from J, the gap between germline ends came to 6 bases.

The J gene is TRBJ2-1, the V gene TRBV5-1, with 8 bases fitting TRBD1. Germline assignment: CDR1 SGHRS and CDR2 YFSETQ. V shed 4 bases, J shed 2 bases, and the junction held 8 bases outside the gene matches. This CDR3 has 16 residues. In nucleotides, the CDR3 is TGCGCCAGCAGCCAACCGTCACAGGGGGCCTACAATGAGCAGTTCTTC. It translates to CASSQPSQGAYNEQFF.

The chain recombines TRBV9 with TRBJ2-7; 7 bases fit TRBD1. Germline CDR1 is SGDLS and CDR2 is YYNGEE. The CDR3 loop spans 14 amino acids. Losses at the gene ends were 3 bases for V and 1 base for J; bases not matched to a gene: 4. The CDR3 sequence: CASSAPGQSYEQYF. CDR3 sequence (DNA): TGTGCCAGCAGCGCGCCGGGACAGTCCTACGAGCAGTACTTC.

In nucleotides, the CDR3 is TGTGCCAGCAGCGTGACAGGGGAGCCCCAGCATTTT. This codes for CASSVTGEPQHF. This chain links TRBV7-9 with TRBJ1-5; 8 positions agree with TRBD1. The CDR3 length is 12 residues. Germline loops: CDR1 SEHNR, CDR2 FQNEAQ (reference sequence). V shed 5 bases and J 8 bases; nucleotides not matched to a gene: 2. The whole variable domain, filled in from reference TRBV7-9 and TRBJ1-5, reads DTGVSQNPRHKITKRGQNVTFRCDPISEHNRLYWYRQTLGQGPEFLTYFQNEAQLEKSRLLSDRFSAERPKGSFSTLEIQRTEQGDSAMYLCASSVTGEPQHFGDGTRLSIL.